The 27 T cell receptor beta chains listed next were all sequenced from one sample in a study of blood T cell repertoires in COVID-19. TCRdb keeps only in-frame clones here, not all; method: immunoSEQ multiplex PCR. In the table there are roughly 59,000 clones, approximately 79% of which are singletons. Sequencing was done on a sample of peripheral blood. These receptors originate from a human donor in a cohort sampled during active COVID-19.

V is TRBV7-2 and J is TRBJ1-1; D is ambiguous. The CDR3 runs 14 residues. Trimming took off 1 base at V and 1 base at J, with 7 bases between the two ends. Germline-derived CDR1 and CDR2 are SGHTA and FQGNSA. The DNA of the CDR3 is TGTGCCAGCAGCTTAGGTTTCAGGAACACTGAAGCTTTCTTT. Residues: CASSLGFRNTEAFF.

J is TRBJ2-5 and V is TRBV29-1; tentative D call: TRBD1 (7 bases). This CDR3 has 15 residues. The V end was cut by 3 bases, the J end by 1 base, with 15 bases between. The V gene's germline CDR1 is SQVTM and CDR2 ANQGSEA. In nucleotides, the CDR3 is TGCAGCGTTGATGGCAGGGGGGAACGCCAAGAGACCCAGTACTTC. Translating gives CSVDGRGERQETQYF.

Here the CDR3 reads CASSLGGQGWNNEQFF. The CDR3 DNA reads TGTGCCAGCAGCTTAGGGGGACAGGGATGGAACAATGAGCAGTTCTTC. The V gene is TRBV7-9, the J gene TRBJ2-1; 9 bases agree with TRBD1. Germline CDR1 and CDR2: SEHNR and FQNEAQ (reference sequence). J lost 5 bases, V lost 1 base, and 6 bases had no gene match. The CDR3 loop spans 16 amino acids.

V and J are TRBV28 and TRBJ1-5; weak D call: TRBD1 (6 bases). Germline assignment: CDR1 MDHEN and CDR2 SYDVKM. The CDR3 length is 16 residues. V lost 2 bases, J lost 0 bases, and 11 bases lay in between. CDR3: CASSLTAGVSNQPQHF. The CDR3 nucleotides are TGTGCCAGCAGTTTAACGGCAGGGGTTAGCAATCAGCCCCAGCATTTT.

The rearrangement links TRBV7-9 to TRBJ2-5; 10 nucleotides agree with TRBD1. Looked up from germline, CDR1 is SEHNR and CDR2 is FQNEAQ (reference sequence). With 5 bases clipped from V and 2 bases from J, the junction kept 8 bases outside the gene matches. The length of the CDR3 is 16 residues. CDR3 region: CASSPRDRGRQETQYF. The CDR3 nucleotides read TGTGCCAGCAGCCCTAGGGACAGGGGTCGGCAAGAGACCCAGTACTTC.

The rearrangement joins TRBV7-6 to TRBJ2-5; D uncertain. CDR1 is SGHVS, CDR2 FNYEAQ, per germline. This CDR3 region has 14 residues. The V and J ends lost 1 base and 1 base respectively, with 7 bases between them. The DNA of the CDR3 is TGTGCCAGCAGCTTAGACCCAGGCCAAGAGACCCAGTACTTC. Translated: CASSLDPGQETQYF. The full variable domain, rest sourced from reference TRBV7-6 and TRBJ2-5, is GAGVSQSPRYKVTKRGQDVALRCDPISGHVSLYWYRQALGQGPEFLTYFNYEAQQDKSGLPNDRFSAERPEGSISTLTIQRTEQRDSAMYRCASSLDPGQETQYFGPGTRLLVL.

In this sample, this clone turned up a few times. The gene calls are TRBV3-1 (or the pseudogene TRBV3-2) and TRBJ2-7, with 8 bases fitting TRBD1. V gave up 4 bases and J gave up 7 bases; unmatched junction bases: 12. Germline V gene data show CDR1 as LGHDT and CDR2 as YNNKEL (reference sequence). The CDR3 has 15 amino acids. The CDR3, as DNA: TGTGCCAGCAGCCCACACCGACAGGGGTTGGGGGAGCAGTACTTC. It is translated as CASSPHRQGLGEQYF.

This clone was seen just once. The chain uses TRBV24-1 and TRBJ2-1; perhaps TRBD2 as D (5 bases). Germline V CDR1 and CDR2: KGHDR, SFDVKD. Trimming took 5 bases from V and 7 from J, leaving 11 bases between them. This CDR3 is 13 amino acids long. As DNA, the CDR3 is TGTGCCACCAGTGCCCACGGCGGGAATGAGCAGTTCTTC. Translation: CATSAHGGNEQFF.

V is TRBV11-1 and J is TRBJ1-1, with D possibly matching TRBD1 (5 bases). Trimming left V 6 bases short and J 1 base short, with 9 bases between. The length of the CDR3 is 13 residues. Germline CDR1 reads SGHAT; CDR2 reads FQDESV (reference sequence). Written as DNA, the CDR3 is TGTGCCAGCAGTTTACAGGAGAACACTGAAGCTTTCTTT. Protein product: CASSLQENTEAFF. Supplemented by reference TRBV11-1 and TRBJ1-1, the full variable domain reads EAEVAQSPRYKITEKSQAVAFWCDPISGHATLYWYRQILGQGPELLVQFQDESVVDDSQLPKDRFSAERLKGVDSTLKIQPAELGDSAMYLCASSLQENTEAFFGQGTRLTVV.

V and J are TRBV2 and TRBJ1-4; 9 bases map to TRBD1. The CDR3 sequence is 14 residues long. The germline gives CDR1 SNHLY, CDR2 FYNNEI. Trimming cost V 6 bases and J 11 bases; bases outside gene matches: 10. The CDR3 protein is CASSAGQGLGKLFF. CDR3 bases: TGTGCCAGCAGCGCTGGACAGGGGTTGGGGAAACTGTTTTTT.

The J gene is TRBJ2-7, the V gene TRBV27; D is unclear. CDR3 length equals 12 residues. Germline lookup yields CDR1 MNHEY and CDR2 SMNVEV (reference sequence). The ends were cut back, 6 bases at V and 2 bases at J, with 8 bases in the middle. The CDR3 nucleotides read TGTGCCAGCAGCCCCCCGGCCTACGAGCAGTACTTC. Encoded protein: CASSPPAYEQYF.

The chain couples TRBV27 to TRBJ2-1; 7 bases agree with TRBD1. Germline V lookup: CDR1 MNHEY, CDR2 SMNVEV (reference sequence). The CDR3 contains 14 residues. The V gene end was trimmed by 7 bases and the J gene end by 0 bases; junction bases not matched to a gene: 3. CDR3 DNA: TGTGCCAGCACCCGGGACAGCTCCTACAATGAGCAGTTCTTC. This translates into CASTRDSSYNEQFF.

V usage is TRBV7-9 and J usage is TRBJ2-3; no reliable D call. V dropped 3 bases and J dropped 2 bases, with 15 bases sitting between them. The CDR3 is 16 residues long. Germline CDR1 and CDR2: SEHNR and FQNEAQ (reference sequence). The chain's CDR3 is CASSFSQRRLTDTQYF. CDR3 in DNA: TGTGCCAGCAGCTTCTCTCAGCGACGGCTCACAGATACGCAGTATTTT.

The V call is TRBV15, the J call TRBJ2-7, with D maybe TRBD2 (6 bases). The germline CDR1 and CDR2 sequences are LNHNV and YYDKDF (reference sequence). The CDR3 covers 13 residues. V lost 5 bases and J lost 4, with 12 bases in between. In nucleotides, the CDR3 is TGTGCCACCAGCCGGGGACTCATTTACGAGCAGTACTTC. The encoded protein is CATSRGLIYEQYF. The full variable domain, its missing parts supplied by reference TRBV15 and TRBJ2-7, is DAMVIQNPRYQVTQFGKPVTLSCSQTLNHNVMYWYQQKSSQAPKLLFHYYDKDFNNEADTPDNFQSRRPNTSFCFLDIRSPGLGDTAMYLCATSRGLIYEQYFGPGTRLTVT.

The genes are TRBV15 and TRBJ1-1; no clear D. The germline V gene has CDR1 LNHNV and CDR2 YYDKDF (reference sequence). Trimming stripped 5 bases from V and 4 bases from J, with 17 bases between. The CDR3 extends over 15 amino acids. Here the CDR3 reads CATSVDGGRATEAFF. The CDR3 DNA is TGTGCCACCAGCGTGGACGGAGGGCGGGCCACTGAAGCTTTCTTT.

The rearrangement links TRBV10-3 to TRBJ2-7, with D perhaps TRBD2 (6 bases). Trimming stripped 2 bases from V and 5 bases from J, with 13 bases between. This CDR3 spans 14 amino acids. Germline CDR1 and CDR2: ENHRY and SYGVKD. The CDR3 DNA reads TGTGCCATCAGTGAGGGGGGGAGCAAGAACGAGCAGTACTTC. This gives the protein CAISEGGSKNEQYF.

This clone has more than one count but fewer than ten. The V call is TRBV12-3 or TRBV12-4, the J call TRBJ1-4; D gene ambiguous. V was pared by 6 bases and J by 13 bases, with 12 bases between. This CDR3 is 11 amino acids long. CDR3 bases: TGTGCCAGCAGCGCCTACGGAGGACTGTTTTTT. It translates to CASSAYGGLFF.

J is TRBJ2-1 and V is TRBV6-2 or TRBV6-3, with 10 bases that match TRBD2. The CDR3 is 15 amino acids. The ends lost 4 bases at V and 3 bases at J; junction bases unmatched: 3. Looked up from germline, CDR1 is MNHEY and CDR2 is SVGEGT. Here the CDR3 DNA reads TGTGCCAGCAGTTTTCGGACTAGCGGCTACAATGAGCAGTTCTTC. It specifies CASSFRTSGYNEQFF.

This chain joins TRBV7-9 and TRBJ2-5, with TRBD1 matching 11 bases. V trimming: 5 bases; J trimming: 4 bases; junction bases outside the gene matches: 6. This CDR3 has 15 residues. Germline CDR1 and CDR2: SEHNR and FQNEAQ (reference sequence). CDR3 DNA: TGTGCCAGCAGCGTAGGGACAGGGGGGTCAGAGACCCAGTACTTC. It is translated as CASSVGTGGSETQYF.

This rearrangement joins TRBV27 to TRBJ1-5; TRBD1 is a possible D gene (5 bases). Per germline, CDR1 MNHEY and CDR2 SMNVEV (reference sequence). CDR3 size: 17 residues. Trimming left V 5 bases short and J 0 bases short, with 17 bases between. The CDR3 reads CASSKQASGYSNQPQHF. The CDR3, as DNA: TGTGCCAGCAGTAAACAGGCCTCAGGATATAGCAATCAGCCCCAGCATTTT.

The chain employs TRBV6-5 and TRBJ1-1, with TRBD1 identical over 8 bases. Germline lookup yields CDR1 MNHEY and CDR2 SVGAGI. V was clipped by 0 bases and J by 4 bases; unmatched bases: 4. This CDR3 is 15 amino acids long. The CDR3 reads CASSYSGTGSTEAFF. The CDR3 DNA follows: TGTGCCAGCAGTTACTCAGGGACAGGAAGCACTGAAGCTTTCTTT.

This chain connects TRBV28 to TRBJ2-1, with TRBD2 matching 10 bases. The CDR3 runs to 20 residues. V was pared by 1 base and J by 2 bases, with 14 bases of the junction left unmatched. The germline V gene encodes CDR1 MDHEN and CDR2 SYDVKM. As DNA, the CDR3 is TGTGCCAGCAGTTTATTCCTAGCGGGAGAAGGGCCCAGCCCCTACAATGAGCAGTTCTTC. Translating gives CASSLFLAGEGPSPYNEQFF.

This sequence joins TRBV9 and TRBJ2-3; a weak D match, TRBD2 (6 bases). CDR3 length equals 15 residues. Between the trimmed V and J ends, which lost 3 bases and 2 bases, there was a span of 13 bases. CDR1 is SGDLS, CDR2 YYNGEE, per germline. CDR3 DNA: TGTGCCAGCAGCGAAAGTAGCGGCCTCACAGATACGCAGTATTTT. Its protein product is CASSESSGLTDTQYF.

The gene calls are TRBV5-6 and TRBJ2-1; weak D call: TRBD2 (5 bases). Germline-derived CDR1 and CDR2 are SGHDT and YYEEEE. The V and J ends lost 0 bases and 0 bases respectively, with 13 bases between them. The CDR3 totals 17 residues. The DNA for the CDR3 is TGTGCCAGCAGCTTGGGACCGGTGGGAGACTCCTACAATGAGCAGTTCTTC. The encoded protein is CASSLGPVGDSYNEQFF.

This clone was detected only a few times. The CDR3 bases are TGTGCCAGCAGCCCAAGACAGGGTAGTGGCTACACCTTC. Its translation: CASSPRQGSGYTF. The chain carries TRBV11-2 and TRBJ1-2, with TRBD1 identical over 7 bases. This CDR3 spans 13 amino acids. J was trimmed by 7 bases and V by 5 bases; bases with no gene match: 7. Germline V gene lookup returns CDR1 SGHAT and CDR2 FQNNGV.

The rearrangement joins TRBV5-1 to TRBJ2-7; unclear D gene. Germline CDR1 SGHRS, CDR2 YFSETQ. The CDR3 is 14 amino acids. The V and J ends lost 0 bases and 0 bases respectively, with 7 bases between them. The CDR3 sequence: CASSLDRSSYEQYF. In nucleotides, the CDR3 is TGCGCCAGCAGCTTGGACAGAAGCTCCTACGAGCAGTACTTC.

V and J are TRBV6-2 or TRBV6-3 and TRBJ1-1; a possible D gene is TRBD1 (5 bases). This CDR3 comprises 14 residues. CDR1 is MNHEY, CDR2 SVGEGT, per germline. V was clipped by 1 base and J by 5 bases, with 11 bases between them. The CDR3 is CASSYLGGETEAFF. The CDR3 region has the DNA TGTGCCAGCAGTTACTTGGGAGGGGAGACTGAAGCTTTCTTT.